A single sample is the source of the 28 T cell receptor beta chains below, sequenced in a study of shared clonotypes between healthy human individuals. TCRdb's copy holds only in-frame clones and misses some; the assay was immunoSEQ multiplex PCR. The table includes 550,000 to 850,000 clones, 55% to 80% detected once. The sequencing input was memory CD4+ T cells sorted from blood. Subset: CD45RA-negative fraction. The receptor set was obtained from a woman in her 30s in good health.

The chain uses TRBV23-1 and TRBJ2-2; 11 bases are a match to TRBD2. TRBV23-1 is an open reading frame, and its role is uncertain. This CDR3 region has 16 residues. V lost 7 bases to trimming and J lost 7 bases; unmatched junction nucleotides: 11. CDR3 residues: CASTFSGRAYSGELFF. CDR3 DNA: TGCGCCAGCACCTTTAGCGGGAGGGCCTATAGCGGGGAGCTGTTTTTT.

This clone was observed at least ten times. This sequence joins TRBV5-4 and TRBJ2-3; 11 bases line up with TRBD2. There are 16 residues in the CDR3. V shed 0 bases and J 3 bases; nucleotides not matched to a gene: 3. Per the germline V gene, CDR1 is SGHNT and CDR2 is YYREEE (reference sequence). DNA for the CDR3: TGTGCCAGCAGCTTGGGATCTAGCGGGAGGACAGATACGCAGTATTTT. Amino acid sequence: CASSLGSSGRTDTQYF.

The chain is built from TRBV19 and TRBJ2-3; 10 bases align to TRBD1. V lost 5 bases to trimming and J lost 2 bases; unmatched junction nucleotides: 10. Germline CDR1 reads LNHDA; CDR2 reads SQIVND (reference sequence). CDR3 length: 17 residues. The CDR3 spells CASSVLRGTGVTDTQYF. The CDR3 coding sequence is TGTGCCAGTAGTGTACTCCGGGGGACAGGGGTCACAGATACGCAGTATTTT.

CDR3 residues: CASRHDGSVLFF. In nucleotides, the CDR3 is TGTGCCAGCAGGCACGACGGCAGTGTACTGTTTTTT. The chain links TRBV2 to TRBJ1-4, with D unresolved. The CDR3 is 12 amino acids. CDR1 is SNHLY, CDR2 FYNNEI, per germline. With 6 bases removed from V and 13 bases from J, the gap between germline ends came to 15 bases.

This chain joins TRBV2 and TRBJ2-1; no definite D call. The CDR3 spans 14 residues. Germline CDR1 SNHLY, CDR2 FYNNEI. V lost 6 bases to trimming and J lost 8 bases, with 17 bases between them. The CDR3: CASRSDSTADEQFF. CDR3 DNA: TGTGCCAGCAGGAGCGACTCTACGGCGGATGAGCAGTTCTTC.

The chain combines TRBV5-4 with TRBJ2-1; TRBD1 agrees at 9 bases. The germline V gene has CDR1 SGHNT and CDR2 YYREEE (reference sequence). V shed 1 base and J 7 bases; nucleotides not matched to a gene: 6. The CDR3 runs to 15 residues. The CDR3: CASSLLTGGKNEQFF. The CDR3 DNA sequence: TGTGCCAGCAGCTTGTTGACAGGGGGTAAAAATGAGCAGTTCTTC.

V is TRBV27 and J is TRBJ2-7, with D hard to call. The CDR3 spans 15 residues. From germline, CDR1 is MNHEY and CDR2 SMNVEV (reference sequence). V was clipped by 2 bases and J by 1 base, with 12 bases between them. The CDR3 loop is CASSLNGGVSYEQYF. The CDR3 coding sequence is TGTGCCAGCAGTTTAAACGGCGGTGTTTCCTACGAGCAGTACTTC.

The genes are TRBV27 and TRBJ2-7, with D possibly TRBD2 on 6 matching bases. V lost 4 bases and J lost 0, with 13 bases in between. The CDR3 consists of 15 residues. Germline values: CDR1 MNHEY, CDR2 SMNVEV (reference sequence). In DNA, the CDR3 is TGTGCCAGCAGTTCTTGGGGAGGTAGCTCCTACGAGCAGTACTTC. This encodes CASSSWGGSSYEQYF.

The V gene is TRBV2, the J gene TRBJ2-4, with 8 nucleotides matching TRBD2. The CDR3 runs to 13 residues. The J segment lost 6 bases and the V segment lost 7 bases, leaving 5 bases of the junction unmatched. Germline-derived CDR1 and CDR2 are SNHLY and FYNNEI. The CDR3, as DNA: TGTGCCAGCAATGGGCTAGCGGGAAACATTCAGTACTTC. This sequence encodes CASNGLAGNIQYF.

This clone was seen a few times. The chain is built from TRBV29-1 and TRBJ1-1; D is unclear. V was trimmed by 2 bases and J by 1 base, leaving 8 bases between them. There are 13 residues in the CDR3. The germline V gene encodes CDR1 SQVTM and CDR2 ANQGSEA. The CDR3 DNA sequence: TGCAGCGTTGAAAAGGTAGCGAACACTGAAGCTTTCTTT. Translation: CSVEKVANTEAFF.

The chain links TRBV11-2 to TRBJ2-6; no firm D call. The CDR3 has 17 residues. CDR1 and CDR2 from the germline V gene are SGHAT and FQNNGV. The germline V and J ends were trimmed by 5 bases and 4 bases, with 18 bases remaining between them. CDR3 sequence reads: CASSLTAVSLGANVLTF. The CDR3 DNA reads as TGTGCCAGCAGCCTGACTGCAGTCTCTCTCGGGGCCAACGTCCTGACTTTC.

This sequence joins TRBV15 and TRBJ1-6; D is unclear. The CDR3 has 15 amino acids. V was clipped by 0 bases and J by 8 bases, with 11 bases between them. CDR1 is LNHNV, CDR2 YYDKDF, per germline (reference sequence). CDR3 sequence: CATSRDGRVDSPLHF. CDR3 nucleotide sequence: TGTGCCACCAGCAGAGATGGGAGGGTAGATTCACCCCTCCACTTT.

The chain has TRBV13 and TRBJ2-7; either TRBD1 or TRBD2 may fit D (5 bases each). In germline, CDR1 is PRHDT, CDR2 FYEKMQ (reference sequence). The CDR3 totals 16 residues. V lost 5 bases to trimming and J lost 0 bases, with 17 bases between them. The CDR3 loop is CASSHESGTVSYEQYF. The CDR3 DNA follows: TGTGCCAGCAGCCATGAATCCGGGACCGTCTCCTACGAGCAGTACTTC.

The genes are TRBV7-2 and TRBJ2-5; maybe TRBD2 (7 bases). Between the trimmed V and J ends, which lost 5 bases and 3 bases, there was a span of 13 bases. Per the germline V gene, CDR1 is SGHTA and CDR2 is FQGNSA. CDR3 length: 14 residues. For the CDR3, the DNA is TGTGCCAGCAGCAGGAGGGGGGGGGAAGAGACCCAGTACTTC. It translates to CASSRRGGEETQYF.

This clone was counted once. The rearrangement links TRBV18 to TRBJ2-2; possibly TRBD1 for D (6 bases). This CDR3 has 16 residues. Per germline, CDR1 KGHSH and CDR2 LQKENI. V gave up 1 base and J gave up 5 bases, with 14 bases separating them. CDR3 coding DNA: TGTGCCAGCTCACCACGACAGGAGGCAGGAACCGGGGAGCTGTTTTTT. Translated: CASSPRQEAGTGELFF. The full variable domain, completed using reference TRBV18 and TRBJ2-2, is NAGVMQNPRHLVRRRGQEARLRCSPMKGHSHVYWYRQLPEEGLKFMVYLQKENIIDESGMPKERFSAEFPKEGPSILRIQQVVRGDSAAYFCASSPRQEAGTGELFFGEGSRLTVL.

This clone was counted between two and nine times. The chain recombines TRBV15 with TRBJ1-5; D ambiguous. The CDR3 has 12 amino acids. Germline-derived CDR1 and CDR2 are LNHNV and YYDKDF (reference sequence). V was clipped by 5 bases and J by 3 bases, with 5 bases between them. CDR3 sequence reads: CATSSFNQPQHF. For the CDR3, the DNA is TGTGCCACCAGCTCCTTCAATCAGCCCCAGCATTTT.

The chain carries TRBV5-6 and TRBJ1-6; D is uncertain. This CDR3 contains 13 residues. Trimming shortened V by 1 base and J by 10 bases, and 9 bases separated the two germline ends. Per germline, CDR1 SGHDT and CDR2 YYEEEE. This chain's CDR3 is CASSLWTSSPLHF. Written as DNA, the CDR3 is TGTGCCAGCAGCTTGTGGACCTCATCACCCCTCCACTTT.

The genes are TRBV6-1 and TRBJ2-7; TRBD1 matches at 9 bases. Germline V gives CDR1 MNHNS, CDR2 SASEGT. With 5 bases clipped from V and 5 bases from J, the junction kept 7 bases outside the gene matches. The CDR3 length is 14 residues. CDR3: CASSTGTGFNEQYF. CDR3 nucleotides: TGTGCCAGCAGTACCGGGACAGGGTTTAACGAGCAGTACTTC.

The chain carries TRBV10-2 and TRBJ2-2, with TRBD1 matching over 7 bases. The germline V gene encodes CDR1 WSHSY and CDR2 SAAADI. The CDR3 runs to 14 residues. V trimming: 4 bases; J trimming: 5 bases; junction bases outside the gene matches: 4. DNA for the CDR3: TGCGCCAGCAGTGGGGGACAGTTTACCGGGGAGCTGTTTTTT. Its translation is CASSGGQFTGELFF.

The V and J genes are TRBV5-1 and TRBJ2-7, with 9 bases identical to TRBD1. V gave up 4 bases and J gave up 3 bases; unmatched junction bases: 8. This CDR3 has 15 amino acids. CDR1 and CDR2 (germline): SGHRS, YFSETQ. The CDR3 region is CASSLRTGVVYEQYF. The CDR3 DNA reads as TGCGCCAGCAGCCTACGGACAGGGGTTGTCTACGAGCAGTACTTC.

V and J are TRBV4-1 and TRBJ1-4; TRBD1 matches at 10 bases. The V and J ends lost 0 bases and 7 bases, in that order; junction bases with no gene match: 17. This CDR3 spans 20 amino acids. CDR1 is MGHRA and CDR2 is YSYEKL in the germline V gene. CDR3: CASSQETRHGDRGFSEKLFF. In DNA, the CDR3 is TGCGCCAGCAGCCAAGAAACCCGACACGGGGACAGGGGCTTCTCTGAAAAACTGTTTTTT.

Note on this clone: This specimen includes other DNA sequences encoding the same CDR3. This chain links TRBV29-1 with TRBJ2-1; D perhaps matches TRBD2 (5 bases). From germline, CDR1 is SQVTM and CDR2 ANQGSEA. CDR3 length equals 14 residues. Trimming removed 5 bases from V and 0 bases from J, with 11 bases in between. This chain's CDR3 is CSVSRDSSYNEQFF. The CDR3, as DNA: TGCAGCGTTTCACGGGATAGCTCCTACAATGAGCAGTTCTTC.

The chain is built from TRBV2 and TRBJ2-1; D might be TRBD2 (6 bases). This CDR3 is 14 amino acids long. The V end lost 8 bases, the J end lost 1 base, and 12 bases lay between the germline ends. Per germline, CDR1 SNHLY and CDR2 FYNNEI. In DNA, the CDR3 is TGTGCCAGCGGGGGACTCTTTTCCTACAATGAGCAGTTCTTC. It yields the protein CASGGLFSYNEQFF.

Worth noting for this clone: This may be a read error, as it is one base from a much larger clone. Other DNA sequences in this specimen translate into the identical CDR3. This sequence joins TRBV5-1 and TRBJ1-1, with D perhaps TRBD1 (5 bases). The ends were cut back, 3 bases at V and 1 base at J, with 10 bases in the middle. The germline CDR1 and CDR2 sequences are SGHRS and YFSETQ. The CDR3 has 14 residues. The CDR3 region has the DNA TGCGCCAGCAGCTCCGGGACTGAGAACACTGAAGCTTTCTTT. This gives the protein CASSSGTENTEAFF.

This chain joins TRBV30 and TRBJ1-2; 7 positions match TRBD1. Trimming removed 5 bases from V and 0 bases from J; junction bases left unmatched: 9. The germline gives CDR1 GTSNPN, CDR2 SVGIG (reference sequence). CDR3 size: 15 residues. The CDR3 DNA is TGTGCCTGGGGGACACAGGGGATAGCTAACTATGGCTACACCTTC. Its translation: CAWGTQGIANYGYTF.

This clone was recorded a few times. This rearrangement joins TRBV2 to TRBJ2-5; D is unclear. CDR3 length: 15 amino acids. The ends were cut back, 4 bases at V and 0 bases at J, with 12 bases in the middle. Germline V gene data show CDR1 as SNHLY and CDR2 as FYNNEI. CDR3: CASSGNTAYQETQYF. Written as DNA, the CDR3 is TGTGCCAGCAGTGGTAATACGGCATACCAAGAGACCCAGTACTTC.

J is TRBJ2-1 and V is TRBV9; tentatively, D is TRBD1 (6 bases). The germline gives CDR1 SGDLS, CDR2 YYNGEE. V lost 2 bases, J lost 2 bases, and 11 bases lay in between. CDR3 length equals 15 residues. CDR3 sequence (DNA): TGTGCCAGCAGCGTCACAGGGAGCACCTACAATGAGCAGTTCTTC. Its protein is CASSVTGSTYNEQFF.

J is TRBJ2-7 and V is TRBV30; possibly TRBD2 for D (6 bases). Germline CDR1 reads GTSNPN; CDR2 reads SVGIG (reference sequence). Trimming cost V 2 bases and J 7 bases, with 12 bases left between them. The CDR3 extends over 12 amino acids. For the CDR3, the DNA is TGTGCCTGGAGTACGGGAGCCCGGGAGCAGTACTTC. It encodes CAWSTGAREQYF.